This entry lists 5 T cell receptor beta chains sequenced from one sample in a study of T cells after posttransplantation cyclophosphamide. Cyclophosphamide on days +3 and +4 followed busulfan-fludarabine conditioning and a marrow graft. Here immunoSEQ multiplex PCR was the method, and the copy in TCRdb shows in-frame clones only, minus some. This sample has about 2,400 clones; 85% occur once, and the top ten carry over 20%. The specimen comprised PBMCs, sampled after allogeneic stem cell transplant with posttransplant cyclophosphamide. The receptors here all came from a male patient aged 25-45 years who received an allogeneic stem cell transplant from a related donor, was CMV-positive, and had acute GVHD only. Part of the T cell pool may stem from the graft donor.

The CDR3 protein is CASSQTGTGGYGYTF. The CDR3 coding sequence is TGTGCCAGTAGTCAAACTGGGACAGGCGGATATGGCTACACCTTC. The chain joins TRBV19 to TRBJ1-2, with 8 bases aligning to TRBD1. The CDR3 is made up of 15 amino acids. The germline CDR1 and CDR2 sequences are LNHDA and SQIVND (reference sequence). The ends lost 5 bases at V and 5 bases at J; junction bases unmatched: 10.

The rearrangement links TRBV6-1 to TRBJ2-7; TRBD1 aligns across 8 bases. Germline V lookup: CDR1 MNHNS, CDR2 SASEGT. V was clipped by 5 bases and J by 3 bases; unmatched bases: 6. The CDR3 covers 14 residues. CDR3 nucleotides: TGTGCCAGCAGTCCGGGACAGGAACGCTACGAGCAGTACTTC. Its translation: CASSPGQERYEQYF.

The genes are TRBV15 and TRBJ1-3; 7 positions agree with TRBD1. Trimming cost V 1 base and J 0 bases; bases outside gene matches: 9. CDR3 length: 18 residues. Germline CDR1 and CDR2: LNHNV and YYDKDF (reference sequence). CDR3 in DNA: TGTGCCACCAGCAGAGCTATTCGGACAGGCAACTCTGGAAACACCATATATTTT. Its protein product is CATSRAIRTGNSGNTIYF.

The genes are TRBV11-2 and TRBJ2-1, with 7 bases aligning to TRBD2. This CDR3 contains 15 residues. In germline, CDR1 is SGHAT, CDR2 FQNNGV. V gave up 3 bases and J gave up 0 bases; unmatched junction bases: 2. The CDR3 region has the DNA TGTGCCAGCAGCTTCGGGGGGACCTCCTACAATGAGCAGTTCTTC. Its protein is CASSFGGTSYNEQFF.

The chain combines TRBV27 with TRBJ1-6; TRBD1 matches at 9 bases. The CDR3 is 17 residues long. Per germline, CDR1 MNHEY and CDR2 SMNVEV (reference sequence). After removal of 3 bases from V and 3 bases from J, the junction contained 6 bases not matched to a gene. The CDR3 reads CASSFRTGVFYNSPLHF. The CDR3 coding sequence is TGTGCCAGCAGTTTTCGGACAGGGGTCTTCTATAATTCACCCCTCCACTTT.